This is a list of T cell receptor beta chains from one sample in a study of blood T cell repertoires in COVID-19. Generated by immunoSEQ multiplex PCR, the TCRdb table keeps only in-frame clones and is missing some. Among tens of thousands of clones listed, over 75% were seen once. Sequenced: peripheral blood. The receptor source for this set is a man between 70 and 80 years old with active or convalescent COVID-19. Both conserved end residues are part of each CDR3. The order of the fields is J gene, V gene, D gene, CDR3 DNA, CDR3 protein. D genes are given only for firm matches.

J gene: TRBJ1-1
V gene: TRBV7-2
D gene: .
CDR3 DNA: TGTGCCAGCAGCTCTATGCCCTTGAACACTGAAGCTTTCTTT
CDR3 protein: CASSSMPLNTEAFF

J gene: TRBJ1-3
V gene: TRBV9
D gene: .
CDR3 DNA: TGTGCCAGCAGCGTCAGGGCTATTGGAAACACCATATATTTT
CDR3 protein: CASSVRAIGNTIYF

J gene: TRBJ1-1
V gene: TRBV19
D gene: .
CDR3 DNA: TGTGCCAGTAGTGGACAGACCAACACTGAAGCTTTCTTT
CDR3 protein: CASSGQTNTEAFF

J gene: TRBJ1-4
V gene: TRBV29-1
D gene: TRBD1
CDR3 DNA: TGCAGCGTCCTCAGGGGGGCTTCCGATGCAACTAATGAAAAACTGTTTTTT
CDR3 protein: CSVLRGASDATNEKLFF

J gene: TRBJ1-5
V gene: TRBV18
D gene: TRBD1
CDR3 DNA: TGTGCCAGCTCACACGCCGGGACAGGGCGCGGCAATCAGCCCCAGCATTTT
CDR3 protein: CASSHAGTGRGNQPQHF

J gene: TRBJ1-1
V gene: TRBV28
D gene: TRBD1
CDR3 DNA: TGTGCCAGCAGTTTCGACAGGGTAGGCACTGAAGCTTTCTTT
CDR3 protein: CASSFDRVGTEAFF

J gene: TRBJ2-7
V gene: TRBV5-5
D gene: .
CDR3 DNA: TGTGCCAGCAGTTCCGCCTACGAGCAGTACTTC
CDR3 protein: CASSSAYEQYF

J gene: TRBJ1-1
V gene: TRBV6-6
D gene: .
CDR3 DNA: TGTGCCAGCAGAGCCGGTGGGAACACTGAAGCTTTCTTT
CDR3 protein: CASRAGGNTEAFF

J gene: TRBJ1-4
V gene: TRBV28
D gene: .
CDR3 DNA: TGTGCCAGCAGTTCGGTGGTTGATGCAACTAATGAAAAACTGTTTTTT
CDR3 protein: CASSSVVDATNEKLFF

J gene: TRBJ2-7
V gene: TRBV3-1/TRBV3-2
D gene: TRBD2
CDR3 DNA: TGTGCCAGCAGCCCCACGACTAGCGGGGCCTACCACGAGCAGTACTTC
CDR3 protein: CASSPTTSGAYHEQYF

J gene: TRBJ2-2
V gene: TRBV12-5
D gene: .
CDR3 DNA: TGTGCTAGTGGCGGAGACACCGGGGAGCTGTTTTTT
CDR3 protein: CASGGDTGELFF